A single sample is the source of the 7 T cell receptor beta chains below, sequenced in a study of T cell repertoires in cytomegalovirus infection. TCRdb recomputed calls from the reads with MiXCR, one row per CDR3 protein. Of some 920,000 distinct CDR3 sequences listed, around 30% are singletons. No antigen is known for these receptors. Sequences were derived from cultured CD8+ T cells from PBMCs, sampled from culture after CMV antigen stimulation. The receptors derive from a human donor in good health (CMV status not recorded). Some clones in this sample may be carry-over from other donors' samples.

This chain links TRBV4-2 with TRBJ1-1; D ambiguous. Between the trimmed V and J ends, which lost 9 bases and 6 bases, there was a span of 17 bases. The germline V gene encodes CDR1 LGHNA and CDR2 YNFKEQ. CDR3 size: 13 residues. Written as DNA, the CDR3 is TGTGCCAGTGGATCGACTGACGCATCTGAAGCTTTCTTT. Translated: CASGSTDASEAFF.

This clonotype was seen a handful of times. The chain uses TRBV24-1 and TRBJ2-1; D uncertain. V lost 3 bases and J 0 bases, leaving 5 bases between the germline ends. This CDR3 is built from 14 residues. CDR1 KGHDR and CDR2 SFDVKD come from the germline V gene. The CDR3 loop reads CATSDEDSYNEQFF. CDR3 nucleotide sequence: TGTGCCACCAGTGATGAAGACTCCTACAATGAGCAGTTCTTC.

A few counts support this clonotype. The chain links TRBV27 to TRBJ2-2, with D possibly matching TRBD2 (5 bases). This CDR3 has 13 amino acids. Germline V gives CDR1 MNHEY, CDR2 SMNVEV (reference sequence). Trimming cost V 6 bases and J 6 bases, with 11 bases left between them. As DNA, the CDR3 is TGTGCCAGCAGCGACCCGGGGTCCGGGGAGCTGTTTTTT. Protein: CASSDPGSGELFF.

In the case of this clonotype: A much larger clone differs by one base, so this may be a read error. This chain links TRBV7-6 with TRBJ2-1; no reliable D call. Germline values: CDR1 SGHVS, CDR2 FNYEAQ. The CDR3 runs 14 residues. V was pared by 1 base and J by 5 bases, with 9 bases between. Here the CDR3 reads CASSLVVVDNEQFF. In DNA form, the CDR3 reads TGTGCCAGCAGCTTAGTGGTAGTGGACAATGAGCAGTTCTTC.

In regard to this clonotype: This could be a read error, since a much larger clone is one nucleotide away. CDR3 in DNA: TGTGCCAGCAGCCTCGCGGACGGGGGTAGCACAGATACGCAGTATTTT. Residues: CASSLADGGSTDTQYF. The chain employs TRBV7-8 and TRBJ2-3; D might be TRBD2 (6 bases). The germline V gene has CDR1 SGHVS and CDR2 FQNEAQ. This CDR3 is built from 16 residues. Deletions cut 5 bases from V and 0 bases from J, with 15 bases between.

The table lists this clonotype with many counts. V usage is TRBV7-2 and J usage is TRBJ2-7, with 11 bases fitting TRBD2. This CDR3 comprises 17 residues. Germline lookup yields CDR1 SGHTA and CDR2 FQGNSA. The V and J ends lost 3 bases and 7 bases, in that order; junction bases with no gene match: 14. CDR3 amino acids: CASSLTSGEYYEGEQYF. DNA for the CDR3: TGTGCCAGCAGCTTGACTAGCGGGGAATATTACGAGGGTGAGCAGTACTTC.

The chain is built from TRBV10-1 and TRBJ1-1; weak D call: TRBD1 (5 bases). V lost 2 bases, J lost 2 bases, and 15 bases lay in between. This CDR3 has 16 amino acids. Germline assignment: CDR1 WNHNN and CDR2 SYGVQD (reference sequence). In nucleotides, the CDR3 is TGCGCCAGCAGTGAGGTTGGAACAGGTTCTAACACTGAAGCTTTCTTT. Its translation: CASSEVGTGSNTEAFF.